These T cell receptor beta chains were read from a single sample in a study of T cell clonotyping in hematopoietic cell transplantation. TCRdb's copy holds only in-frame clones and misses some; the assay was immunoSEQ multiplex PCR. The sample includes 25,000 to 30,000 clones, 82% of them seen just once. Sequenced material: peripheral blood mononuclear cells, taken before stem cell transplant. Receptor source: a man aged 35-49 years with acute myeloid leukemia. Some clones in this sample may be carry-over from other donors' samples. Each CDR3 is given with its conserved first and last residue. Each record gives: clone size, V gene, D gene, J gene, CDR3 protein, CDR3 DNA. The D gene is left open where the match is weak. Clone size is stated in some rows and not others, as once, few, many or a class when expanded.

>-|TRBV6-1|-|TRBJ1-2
CASSQRAASYGYTF
TGTGCCAGCAGCCAAAGGGCGGCGAGCTATGGCTACACCTTC
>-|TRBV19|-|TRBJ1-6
CASRTQDWGNSPLHF
TGTGCCAGTAGGACCCAGGACTGGGGTAATTCACCCCTCCACTTT
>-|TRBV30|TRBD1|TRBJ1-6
CAWRGQGYNSPLHF
TGTGCCTGGAGGGGACAGGGGTATAATTCACCCCTCCACTTT
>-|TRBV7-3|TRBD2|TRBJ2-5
CASSLLAEETQYF
TGTGCCAGCAGCCTACTAGCGGAAGAGACCCAGTACTTC
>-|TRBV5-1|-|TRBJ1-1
CASSPIGDSPLGFF
TGCGCCAGCAGCCCTATAGGAGACAGCCCCTTGGGTTTCTTT
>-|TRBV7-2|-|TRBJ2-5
CASSLERVETQYF
TGTGCCAGCAGCTTAGAACGTGTAGAGACCCAGTACTTC
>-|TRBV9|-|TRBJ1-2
CASSVGGGGYTF
TGTGCCAGCAGCGTAGGGGGGGGTGGCTACACCTTC
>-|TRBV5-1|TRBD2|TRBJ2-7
CASSWGTGLVNEQYF
TGCGCCAGCAGCTGGGGGACGGGACTAGTGAACGAGCAGTACTTC
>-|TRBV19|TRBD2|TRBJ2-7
CASSLIAGDEQYF
TGTGCCAGTAGTTTGATAGCGGGAGACGAGCAGTACTTC
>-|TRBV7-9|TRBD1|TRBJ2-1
CASSRNADRGEQFF
TGTGCCAGCAGCCGAAACGCAGACAGGGGTGAGCAGTTCTTC
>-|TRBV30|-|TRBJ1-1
CAWSGAGWDTEAFF
TGTGCCTGGAGTGGGGCAGGGTGGGACACTGAAGCTTTCTTT
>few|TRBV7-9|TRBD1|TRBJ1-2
CASSARSGTGNYGYTF
TGTGCCAGCAGCGCCCGCTCTGGGACAGGGAACTATGGCTACACCTTC
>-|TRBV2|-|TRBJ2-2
CASRASNTGELFF
TGTGCCAGCAGAGCTTCAAACACCGGGGAGCTGTTTTTT
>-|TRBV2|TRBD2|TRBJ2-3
CASSAAGGWTDTQYF
TGTGCCAGCAGTGCCGCGGGGGGCTGGACGGATACGCAGTATTTT
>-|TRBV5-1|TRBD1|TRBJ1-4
CASSPRDRYNEKLFF
TGCGCCAGCAGCCCCCGGGACAGGTATAATGAAAAACTGTTTTTT
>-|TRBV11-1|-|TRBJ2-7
CASSLGRNYEQYF
TGTGCCAGCAGTTTAGGTAGGAACTACGAGCAGTACTTC
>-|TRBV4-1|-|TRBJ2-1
CASSQVGGGSDNEQFF
TGCGCCAGCAGCCAAGTCGGTGGAGGTAGCGACAATGAGCAGTTCTTC
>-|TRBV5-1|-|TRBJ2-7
CASSPEVASYEQYF
TGCGCCAGCAGCCCGGAGGTCGCGAGCTACGAGCAGTACTTC
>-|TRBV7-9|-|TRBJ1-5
CASARGGQGQPQHF
TGTGCCAGCGCAAGGGGAGGTCAGGGTCAGCCCCAGCATTTT
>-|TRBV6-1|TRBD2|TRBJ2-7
CASSRTRLAGYEQYF
TGTGCCAGCAGCCGGACTAGACTAGCGGGCTACGAGCAGTACTTC
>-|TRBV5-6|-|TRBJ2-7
CASSLTSREQYF
TGTGCCAGCAGCTTGACCTCGAGGGAGCAGTACTTC
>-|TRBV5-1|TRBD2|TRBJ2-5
CASKRITSGSFAETQYF
TGCGCCAGCAAAAGGATCACTAGCGGGAGCTTTGCGGAGACCCAGTACTTC
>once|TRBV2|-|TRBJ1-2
CASRRDREDNYGYTF
TGTGCCAGCAGAAGAGACCGAGAGGATAACTATGGCTACACCTTC
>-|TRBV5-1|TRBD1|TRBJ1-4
CASSLAGDRGNEKLFF
TGCGCCAGCAGCTTGGCCGGCGACAGGGGGAATGAAAAACTGTTTTTT
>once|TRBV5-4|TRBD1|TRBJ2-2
CASSSWTGITGELFF
TGTGCCAGCAGCTCCTGGACAGGGATCACCGGGGAGCTGTTTTTT
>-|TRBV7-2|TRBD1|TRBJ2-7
CASSLERGPSYEQYF
TGTGCCAGCAGCTTAGAGAGGGGGCCATCCTACGAGCAGTACTTC
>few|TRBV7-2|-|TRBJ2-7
CASSLSLYEQYF
TGTGCCAGCAGCTTATCCTTATACGAGCAGTACTTC
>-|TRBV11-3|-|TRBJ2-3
CASSLLAGRIDTQYF
TGTGCCAGCAGCCTCCTGGCGGGCCGAATAGATACGCAGTATTTT
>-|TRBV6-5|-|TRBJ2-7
CASSYNEATYEQYF
TGTGCCAGCAGTTACAACGAGGCTACCTACGAGCAGTACTTC
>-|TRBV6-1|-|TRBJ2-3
CASSEPNGGGFTDTQYF
TGTGCCAGCAGTGAACCCAACGGAGGGGGGTTCACAGATACGCAGTATTTT
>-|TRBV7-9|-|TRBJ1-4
CASSLEGKKLFF
TGTGCCAGCAGCTTAGAAGGGAAGAAACTGTTTTTT
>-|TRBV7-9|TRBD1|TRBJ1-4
CASSLGTGGEKLFF
TGTGCCAGCAGCTTAGGGACAGGAGGCGAAAAACTGTTTTTT
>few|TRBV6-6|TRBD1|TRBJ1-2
CASSYSDRGAYGYTF
TGTGCCAGCAGTTACTCTGACAGGGGTGCCTATGGCTACACCTTC
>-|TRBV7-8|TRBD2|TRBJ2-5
CASSPEGLARETQYF
TGTGCCAGCAGCCCCGAGGGACTAGCAAGAGAGACCCAGTACTTC
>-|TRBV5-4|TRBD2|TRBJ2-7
CASSISPTSGVSSYEQYF
TGTGCCAGCAGCATAAGCCCGACGAGCGGGGTTAGCTCCTACGAGCAGTACTTC
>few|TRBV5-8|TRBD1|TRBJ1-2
CASSSRDRAGYTF
TGTGCCAGCAGTTCCCGGGACAGGGCCGGCTACACCTTC
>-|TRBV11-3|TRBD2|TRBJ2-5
CASSSSVGGETQYF
TGTGCCAGCAGCTCTTCCGTCGGGGGGGAGACCCAGTACTTC
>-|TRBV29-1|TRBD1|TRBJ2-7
CSAMLGRGISEQYF
TGCAGCGCAATGCTCGGCAGGGGGATTAGCGAGCAGTACTTC
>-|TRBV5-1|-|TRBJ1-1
CASSLAAEMNTEAFF
TGCGCCAGCAGCTTGGCTGCAGAGATGAACACTGAAGCTTTCTTT
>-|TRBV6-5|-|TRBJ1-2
CASSYINLLGGYTF
TGTGCCAGCAGTTACATCAACCTATTGGGTGGCTACACCTTC
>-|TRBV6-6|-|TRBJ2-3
CASSLDPAVADTQYF
TGTGCCAGCAGTTTGGACCCAGCGGTGGCAGATACGCAGTATTTT
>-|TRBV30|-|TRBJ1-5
CAWSTGTGYQPQHF
TGTGCCTGGTCCACCGGGACTGGGTATCAGCCCCAGCATTTT
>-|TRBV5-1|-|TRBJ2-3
CASSGADTQYF
TGCGCCAGCAGCGGTGCGGATACGCAGTATTTT
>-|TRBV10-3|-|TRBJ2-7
CAIRLGPDEQYF
TGTGCCATCAGACTCGGGCCAGACGAGCAGTACTTC
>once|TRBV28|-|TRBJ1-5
CASSPGTDSNQPQHF
TGTGCCAGCAGTCCCGGGACTGATAGCAATCAGCCCCAGCATTTT
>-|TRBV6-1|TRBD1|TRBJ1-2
CASSERGPLYGYTF
TGTGCCAGCAGTGAGAGGGGGCCCCTCTATGGCTACACCTTC
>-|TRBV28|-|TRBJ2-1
CASGRYNEQFF
TGTGCCAGCGGAAGGTACAATGAGCAGTTCTTC